This T cell receptor (beta chain) derives from a study of cytomegalovirus exposure and HLA in healthy donors. About this clone itself: The antigen is not known.

The study's findings and limits: In a later analysis, HLA-associated TCR beta chains were more clonally expanded than equally common others. Prediction of most subjects' HLA-A and HLA-B alleles by TCR beta sequences was reportedly accurate. In a later analysis, a missense DCLRE1C variant was linked to TCR beta V- and J-gene trimming.

Trimming left V 10 bases short and J 6 bases short, with 10 bases between. CDR1 SEHNR and CDR2 FQNEAQ come from the germline V gene (reference sequence). The CDR3 contains 11 residues. PCR employed 60 Vbeta and 13 Jbeta primers. Profiling relied on immunoSEQ multiplex PCR, and the TCRdb table lists in-frame clones only, not all of them. The sample has about 110,000 clones, about four fifths seen once. The TCR was taken from a woman in her sixties or seventies in good health and CMV-seropositive. V usage is TRBV7-9 and J usage is TRBJ2-1, with D possibly matching TRBD1 (6 bases). Sequenced input: PBMCs. CDR3 sequence reads: CATVGGNEQFF. CDR3 DNA sequence: TGTGCCACAGTAGGGGGCAATGAGCAGTTCTTC. The full variable domain, with the rest looked up from reference TRBV7-9 and TRBJ2-1, is DTGVSQNPRHKITKRGQNVTFRCDPISEHNRLYWYRQTLGQGPEFLTYFQNEAQLEKSRLLSDRFSAERPKGSFSTLEIQRTEQGDSAMYLCATVGGNEQFFGPGTRLTVL.